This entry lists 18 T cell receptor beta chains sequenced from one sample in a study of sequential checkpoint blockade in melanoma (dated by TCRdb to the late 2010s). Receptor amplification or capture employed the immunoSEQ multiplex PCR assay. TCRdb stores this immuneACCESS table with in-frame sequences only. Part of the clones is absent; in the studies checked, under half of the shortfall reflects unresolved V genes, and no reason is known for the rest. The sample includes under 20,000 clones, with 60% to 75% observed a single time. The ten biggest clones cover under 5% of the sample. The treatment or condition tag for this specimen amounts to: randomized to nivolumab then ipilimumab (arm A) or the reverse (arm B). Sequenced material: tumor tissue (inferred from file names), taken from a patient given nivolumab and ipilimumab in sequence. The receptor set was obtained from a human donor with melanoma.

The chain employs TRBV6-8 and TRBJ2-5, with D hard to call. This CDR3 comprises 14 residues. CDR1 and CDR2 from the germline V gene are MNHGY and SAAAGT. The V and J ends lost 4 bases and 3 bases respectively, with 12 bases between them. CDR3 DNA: TGTGCCAGCAGTTTATATGGCCGAGAAGAGACCCAGTACTTC. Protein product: CASSLYGREETQYF.

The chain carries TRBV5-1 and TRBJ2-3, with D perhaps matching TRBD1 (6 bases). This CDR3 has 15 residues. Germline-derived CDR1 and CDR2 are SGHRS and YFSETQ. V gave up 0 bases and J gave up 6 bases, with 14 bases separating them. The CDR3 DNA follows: TGCGCCAGCAGCTTGGGTGGGACACGCGGGGATACGCAGTATTTT. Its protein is CASSLGGTRGDTQYF.

The CDR3 sequence is CASSLDEGLDTQYF. DNA for the CDR3: TGTGCCAGCAGCTTAGATGAGGGTCTCGATACGCAGTATTTT. The V gene is TRBV11-3, the J gene TRBJ2-3, with D perhaps matching TRBD2 (5 bases). Looked up from germline, CDR1 is SGHNT and CDR2 is YENEEA. V was cut by 0 bases and J by 6 bases, with 10 bases left in between. The CDR3 is 14 residues long.

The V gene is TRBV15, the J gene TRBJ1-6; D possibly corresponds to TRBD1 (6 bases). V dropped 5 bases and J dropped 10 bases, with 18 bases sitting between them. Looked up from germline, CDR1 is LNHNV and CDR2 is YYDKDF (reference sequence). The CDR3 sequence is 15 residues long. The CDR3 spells CATSPGGREVSPLHF. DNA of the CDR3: TGTGCCACCAGCCCCGGGGGCAGGGAGGTATCACCCCTCCACTTT.

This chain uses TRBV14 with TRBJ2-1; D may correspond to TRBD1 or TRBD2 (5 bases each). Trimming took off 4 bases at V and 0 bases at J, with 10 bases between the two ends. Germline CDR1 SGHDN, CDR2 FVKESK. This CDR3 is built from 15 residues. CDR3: CASSPIGASYNEQFF. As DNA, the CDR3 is TGTGCCAGCAGCCCCATCGGGGCCTCCTACAATGAGCAGTTCTTC.

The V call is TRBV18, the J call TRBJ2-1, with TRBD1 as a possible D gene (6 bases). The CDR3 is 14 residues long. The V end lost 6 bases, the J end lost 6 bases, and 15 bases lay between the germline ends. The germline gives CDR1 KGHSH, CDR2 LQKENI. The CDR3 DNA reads TGTGCCAGCTCCCATGACAGGCAGGGCAATGAGCAGTTCTTC. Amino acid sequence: CASSHDRQGNEQFF. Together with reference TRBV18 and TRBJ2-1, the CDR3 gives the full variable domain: NAGVMQNPRHLVRRRGQEARLRCSPMKGHSHVYWYRQLPEEGLKFMVYLQKENIIDESGMPKERFSAEFPKEGPSILRIQQVVRGDSAAYFCASSHDRQGNEQFFGPGTRLTVL.

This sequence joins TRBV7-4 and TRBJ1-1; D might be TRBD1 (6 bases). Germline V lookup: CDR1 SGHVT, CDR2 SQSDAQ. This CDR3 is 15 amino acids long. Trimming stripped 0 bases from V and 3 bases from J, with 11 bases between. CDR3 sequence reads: CASSLAGGGDTEAFF. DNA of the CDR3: TGTGCCAGCAGCTTAGCAGGGGGTGGCGACACTGAAGCTTTCTTT.

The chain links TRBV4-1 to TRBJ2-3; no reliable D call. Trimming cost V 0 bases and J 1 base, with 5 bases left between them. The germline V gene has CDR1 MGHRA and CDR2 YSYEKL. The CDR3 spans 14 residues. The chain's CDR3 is CASSQEIGTDTQYF. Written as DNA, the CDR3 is TGCGCCAGCAGCCAAGAAATTGGCACAGATACGCAGTATTTT.

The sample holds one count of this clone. CDR3: CASSLVWQSTDTQYF. The CDR3 DNA is TGCGCCAGCAGCTTGGTATGGCAGAGCACAGATACGCAGTATTTT. The J gene is TRBJ2-3, the V gene TRBV5-1; D is unclear. Trimming removed 0 bases at V and 0 bases at J, with 8 bases between. The CDR3 consists of 15 residues. Germline CDR1 and CDR2: SGHRS and YFSETQ.

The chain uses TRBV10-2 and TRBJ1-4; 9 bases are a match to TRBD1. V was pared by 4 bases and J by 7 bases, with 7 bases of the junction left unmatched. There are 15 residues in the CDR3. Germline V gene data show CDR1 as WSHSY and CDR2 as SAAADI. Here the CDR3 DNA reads TGCGCCAGCAGTGGAAGAGGGACAGGGAGTGAAAAACTGTTTTTT. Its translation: CASSGRGTGSEKLFF.

CDR3 DNA sequence: TGTGCCAGCAGTTTTTCCCATCGGGAGCTGTTTTTT. This sequence encodes CASSFSHRELFF. The chain recombines TRBV2 with TRBJ2-2; no definite D call. V was clipped by 5 bases and J by 9 bases, with 10 bases between them. Germline CDR1 and CDR2: SNHLY and FYNNEI. The CDR3 length is 12 residues. The full variable domain, completed using reference TRBV2 and TRBJ2-2, is EPEVTQTPSHQVTQMGQEVILRCVPISNHLYFYWYRQILGQKVEFLVSFYNNEISEKSEIFDDQFSVERPDGSNFTLKIRSTKLEDSAMYFCASSFSHRELFFGEGSRLTVL.

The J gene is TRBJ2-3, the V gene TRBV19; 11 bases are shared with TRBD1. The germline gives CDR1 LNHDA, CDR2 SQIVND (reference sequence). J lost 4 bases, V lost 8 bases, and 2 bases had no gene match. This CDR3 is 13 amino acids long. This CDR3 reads CASGTGGADTQYF. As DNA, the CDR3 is TGTGCCAGTGGGACAGGGGGAGCAGATACGCAGTATTTT. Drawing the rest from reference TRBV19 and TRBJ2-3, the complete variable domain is DGGITQSPKYLFRKEGQNVTLSCEQNLNHDAMYWYRQDPGQGLRLIYYSQIVNDFQKGDIAEGYSVSREKKESFPLTVTSAQKNPTAFYLCASGTGGADTQYFGPGTRLTVL.

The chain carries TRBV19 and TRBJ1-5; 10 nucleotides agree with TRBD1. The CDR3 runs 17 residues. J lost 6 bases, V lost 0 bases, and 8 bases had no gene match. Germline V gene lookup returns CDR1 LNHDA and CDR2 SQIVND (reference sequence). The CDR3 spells CASSIDLDRGQSQPQHF. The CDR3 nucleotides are TGTGCCAGTAGTATAGATTTAGACAGGGGGCAAAGTCAGCCCCAGCATTTT.

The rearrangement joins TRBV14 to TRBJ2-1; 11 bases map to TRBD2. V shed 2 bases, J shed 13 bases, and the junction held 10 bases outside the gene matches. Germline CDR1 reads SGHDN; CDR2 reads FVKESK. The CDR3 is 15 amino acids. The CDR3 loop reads CASSQSLAGTSGQFF. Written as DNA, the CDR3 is TGTGCCAGCAGCCAATCTCTGGCCGGGACTAGCGGCCAGTTCTTC. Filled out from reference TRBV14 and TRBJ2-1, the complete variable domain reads EAGVTQFPSHSVIEKGQTVTLRCDPISGHDNLYWYRRVMGKEIKFLLHFVKESKQDESGMPNNRFLAERTGGTYSTLKVQPAELEDSGVYFCASSQSLAGTSGQFFGPGTRLTVL.

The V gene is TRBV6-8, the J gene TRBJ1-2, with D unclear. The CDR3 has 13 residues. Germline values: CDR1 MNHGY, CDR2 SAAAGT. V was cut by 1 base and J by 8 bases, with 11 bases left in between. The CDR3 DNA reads TGTGCCAGCAGTTACTACCGGACTTCGGGCTACACCTTC. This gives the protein CASSYYRTSGYTF.

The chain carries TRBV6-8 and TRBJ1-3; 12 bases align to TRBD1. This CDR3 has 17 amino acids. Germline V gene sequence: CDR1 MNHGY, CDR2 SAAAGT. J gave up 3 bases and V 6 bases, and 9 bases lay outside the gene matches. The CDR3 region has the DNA TGTGCCAGCAGCAATGCCGGGACAGGGGGCTTTGGAAACACCATATATTTT. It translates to CASSNAGTGGFGNTIYF.

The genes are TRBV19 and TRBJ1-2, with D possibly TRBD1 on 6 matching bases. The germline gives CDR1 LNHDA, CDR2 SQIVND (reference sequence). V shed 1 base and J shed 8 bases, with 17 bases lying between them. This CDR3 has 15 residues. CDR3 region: CASSIAGDRRMGYTF. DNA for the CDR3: TGTGCCAGTAGTATAGCAGGGGACCGCCGTATGGGCTACACCTTC.

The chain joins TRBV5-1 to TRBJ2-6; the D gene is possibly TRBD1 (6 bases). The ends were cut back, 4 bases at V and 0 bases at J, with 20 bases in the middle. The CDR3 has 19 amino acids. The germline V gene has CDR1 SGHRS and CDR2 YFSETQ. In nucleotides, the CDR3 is TGCGCCAGCAGCCAGGATTCGGGACAAATGTACTCTGGGGCCAACGTCCTGACTTTC. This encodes CASSQDSGQMYSGANVLTF.